The TCR beta chain under discussion was sequenced for a study of breast tumors, draining lymph nodes, adjacent tissues. TCRdb used MiXCR to reprocess the multiplex PCR reads, holding one entry per CDR3 protein. Found here are about 180,000 distinct CDR3 sequences, approximately 30% of them singletons; the top ten hold around 4%. Turning to this clonotype: Its antigen remains unidentified.

V gave up 1 base and J gave up 4 bases, with 0 bases separating them. The CDR3 runs 11 residues. The germline V gene encodes CDR1 MDHEN and CDR2 SYDVKM. Broader study findings: Compared with basal-like, luminal-like tumors shared significantly more repertoire with nontumor tissue. Compared with lymph nodes, tumors were less diverse; compared with nontumor tissue, more.

Breast cancer patients provided tissue from their axillary draining lymph nodes. Sequencing input: axillary lymph node tissue. The origin of this receptor is a female donor with breast cancer. Some clones in this sample may be carry-over from other donors' samples. The J gene is TRBJ2-3, the V gene TRBV28, with D hard to call. In nucleotides, the CDR3 is TGTGCCAGCAGTTTATCAGATACGCAGTATTTT. Protein sequence: CASSLSDTQYF.